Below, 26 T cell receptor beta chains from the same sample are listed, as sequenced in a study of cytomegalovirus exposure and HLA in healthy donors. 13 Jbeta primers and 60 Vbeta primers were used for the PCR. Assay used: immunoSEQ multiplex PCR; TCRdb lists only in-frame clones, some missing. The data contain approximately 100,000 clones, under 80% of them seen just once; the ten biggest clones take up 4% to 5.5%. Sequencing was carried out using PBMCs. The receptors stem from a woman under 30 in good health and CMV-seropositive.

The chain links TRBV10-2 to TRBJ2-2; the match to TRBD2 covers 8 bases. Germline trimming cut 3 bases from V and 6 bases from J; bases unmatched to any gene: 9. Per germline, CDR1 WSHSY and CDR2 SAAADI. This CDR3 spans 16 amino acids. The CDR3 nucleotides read TGCGCCAGCAGTGAAAACGGGAGGGCCAAGGCCGGGGAGCTGTTTTTT. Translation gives CASSENGRAKAGELFF.

CDR3 amino acids: CASSPGNEQFF. For the CDR3, the DNA is TGTGCCAGCTCACCCGGGAATGAGCAGTTCTTC. The chain recombines TRBV18 with TRBJ2-1, with D hard to call. V gave up 3 bases and J gave up 7 bases, with 4 bases separating them. This CDR3 spans 11 amino acids. CDR1 is KGHSH and CDR2 is LQKENI in the germline V gene.

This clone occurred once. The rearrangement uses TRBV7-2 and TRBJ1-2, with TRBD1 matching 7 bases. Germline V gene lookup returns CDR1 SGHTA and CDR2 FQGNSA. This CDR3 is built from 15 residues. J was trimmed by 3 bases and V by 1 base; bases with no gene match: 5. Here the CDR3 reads CASSLEGGAYYGYTF. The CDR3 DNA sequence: TGTGCCAGCAGCTTAGAAGGGGGCGCATACTATGGCTACACCTTC.

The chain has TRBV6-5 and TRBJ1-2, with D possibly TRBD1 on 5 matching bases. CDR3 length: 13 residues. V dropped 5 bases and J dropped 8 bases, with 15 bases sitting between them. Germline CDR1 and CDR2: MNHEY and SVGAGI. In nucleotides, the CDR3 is TGTGCCAGCAGTGTCAGGGAGGAGGTCGGCTACACCTTC. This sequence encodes CASSVREEVGYTF.

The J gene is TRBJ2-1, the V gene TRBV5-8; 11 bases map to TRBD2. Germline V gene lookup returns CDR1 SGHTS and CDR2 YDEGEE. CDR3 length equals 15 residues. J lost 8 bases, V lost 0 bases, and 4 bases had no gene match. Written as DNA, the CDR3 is TGTGCCAGCAGCTTGGTTGTTAGCGGGAGGGATGAGCAGTTCTTC. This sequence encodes CASSLVVSGRDEQFF.

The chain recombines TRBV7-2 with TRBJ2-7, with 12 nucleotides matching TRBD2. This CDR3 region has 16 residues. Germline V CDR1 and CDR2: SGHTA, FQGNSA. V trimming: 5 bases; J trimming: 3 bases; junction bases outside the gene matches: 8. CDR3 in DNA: TGTGCCAGCAGCACCCGGACTAGCGGGGCCAACTACGAGCAGTACTTC. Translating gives CASSTRTSGANYEQYF.

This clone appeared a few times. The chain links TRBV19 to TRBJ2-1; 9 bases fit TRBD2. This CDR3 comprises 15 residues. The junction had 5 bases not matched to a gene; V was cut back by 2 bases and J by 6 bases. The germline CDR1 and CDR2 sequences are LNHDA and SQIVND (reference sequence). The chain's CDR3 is CASSITTSGRNEQFF. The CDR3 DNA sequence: TGTGCCAGTAGTATAACAACTAGCGGGCGCAATGAGCAGTTCTTC.

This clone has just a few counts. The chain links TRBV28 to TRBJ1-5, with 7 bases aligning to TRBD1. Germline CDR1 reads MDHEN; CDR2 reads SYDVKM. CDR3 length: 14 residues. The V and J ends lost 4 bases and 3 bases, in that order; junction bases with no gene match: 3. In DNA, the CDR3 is TGTGCCAGCAGTTCCGGACAGGACAATCAGCCCCAGCATTTT. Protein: CASSSGQDNQPQHF.

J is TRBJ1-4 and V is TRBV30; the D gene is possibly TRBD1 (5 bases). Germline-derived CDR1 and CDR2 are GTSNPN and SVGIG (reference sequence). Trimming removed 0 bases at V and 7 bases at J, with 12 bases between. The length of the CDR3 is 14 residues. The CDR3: CAWSVSDMAEKLFF. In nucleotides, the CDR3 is TGTGCCTGGAGTGTATCGGACATGGCTGAAAAACTGTTTTTT.

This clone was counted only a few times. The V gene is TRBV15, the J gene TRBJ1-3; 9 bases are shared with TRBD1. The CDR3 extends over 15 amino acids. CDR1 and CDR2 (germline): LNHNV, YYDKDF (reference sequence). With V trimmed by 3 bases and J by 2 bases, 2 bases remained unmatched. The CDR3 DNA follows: TGTGCCACCAGCAGGCACAGGGGGCCTGGAAACACCATATATTTT. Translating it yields CATSRHRGPGNTIYF.

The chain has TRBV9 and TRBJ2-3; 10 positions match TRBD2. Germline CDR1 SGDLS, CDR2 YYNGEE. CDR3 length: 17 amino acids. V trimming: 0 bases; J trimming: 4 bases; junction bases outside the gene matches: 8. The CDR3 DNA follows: TGTGCCAGCAGCGTAGCGGGGGGACTAGCGTCTTCAGATACGCAGTATTTT. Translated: CASSVAGGLASSDTQYF.

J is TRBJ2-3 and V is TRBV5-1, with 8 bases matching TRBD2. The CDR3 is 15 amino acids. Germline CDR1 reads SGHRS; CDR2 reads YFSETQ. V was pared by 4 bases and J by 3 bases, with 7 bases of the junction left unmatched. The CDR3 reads CASSPGLADTDTQYF. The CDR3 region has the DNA TGCGCCAGCAGCCCCGGACTAGCTGATACAGATACGCAGTATTTT.

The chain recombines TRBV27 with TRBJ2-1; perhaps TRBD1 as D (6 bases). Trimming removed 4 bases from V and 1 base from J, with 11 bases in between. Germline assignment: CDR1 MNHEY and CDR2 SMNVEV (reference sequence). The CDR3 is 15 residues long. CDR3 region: CASSSQGPSYNEQFF. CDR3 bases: TGTGCCAGCAGTTCACAGGGACCATCCTACAATGAGCAGTTCTTC.

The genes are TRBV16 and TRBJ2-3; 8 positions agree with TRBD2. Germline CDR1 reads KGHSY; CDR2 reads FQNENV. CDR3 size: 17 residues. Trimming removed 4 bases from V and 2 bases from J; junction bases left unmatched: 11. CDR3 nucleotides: TGTGCCAGCAGCCCCACGGGGGGGCGGGGACTCACAGATACGCAGTATTTT. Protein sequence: CASSPTGGRGLTDTQYF. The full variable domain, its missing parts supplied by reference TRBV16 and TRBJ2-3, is GEEVAQTPKHLVRGEGQKAKLYCAPIKGHSYVFWYQQVLKNEFKFLISFQNENVFDETGMPKERFSAKCLPNSPCSLEIQATKLEDSAVYFCASSPTGGRGLTDTQYFGPGTRLTVL.

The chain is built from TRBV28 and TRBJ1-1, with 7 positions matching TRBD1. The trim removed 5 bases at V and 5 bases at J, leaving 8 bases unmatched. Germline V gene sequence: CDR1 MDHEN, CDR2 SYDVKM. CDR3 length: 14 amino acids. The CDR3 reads CASSPTGYGTEAFF. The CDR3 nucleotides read TGTGCCAGCAGTCCGACAGGGTATGGGACTGAAGCTTTCTTT.

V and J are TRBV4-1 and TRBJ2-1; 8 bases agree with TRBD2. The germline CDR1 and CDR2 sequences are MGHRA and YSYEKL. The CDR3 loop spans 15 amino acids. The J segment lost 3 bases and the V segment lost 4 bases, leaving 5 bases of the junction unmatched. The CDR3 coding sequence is TGCGCCAGCAGCCCCGGCCTAGCGGGCTACAATGAGCAGTTCTTC. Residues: CASSPGLAGYNEQFF.

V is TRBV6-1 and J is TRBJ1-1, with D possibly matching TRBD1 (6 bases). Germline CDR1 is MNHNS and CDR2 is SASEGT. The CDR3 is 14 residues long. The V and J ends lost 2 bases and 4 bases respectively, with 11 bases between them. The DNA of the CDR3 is TGTGCCAGCAGTGAACTGGGGGCAGGCACTGAAGCTTTCTTT. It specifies CASSELGAGTEAFF.

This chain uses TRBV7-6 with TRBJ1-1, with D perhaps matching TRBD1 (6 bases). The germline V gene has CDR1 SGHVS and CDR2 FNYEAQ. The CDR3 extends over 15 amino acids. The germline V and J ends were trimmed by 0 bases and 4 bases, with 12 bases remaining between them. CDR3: CASSLAGGATTEAFF. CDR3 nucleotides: TGTGCCAGCAGCTTAGCTGGGGGCGCGACCACTGAAGCTTTCTTT.

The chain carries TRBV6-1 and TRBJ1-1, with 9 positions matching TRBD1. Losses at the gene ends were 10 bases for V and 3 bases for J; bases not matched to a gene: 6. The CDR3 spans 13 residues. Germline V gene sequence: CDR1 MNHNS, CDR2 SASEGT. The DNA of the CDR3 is TGTGCCATCACACAGGGGGCCTACACTGAAGCTTTCTTT. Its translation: CAITQGAYTEAFF.

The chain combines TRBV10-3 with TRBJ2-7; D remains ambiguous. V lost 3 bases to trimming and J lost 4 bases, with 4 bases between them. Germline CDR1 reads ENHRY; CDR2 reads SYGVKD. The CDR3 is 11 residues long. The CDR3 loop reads CAISDAYEQYF. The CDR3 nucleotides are TGTGCCATCAGTGATGCGTACGAGCAGTACTTC.

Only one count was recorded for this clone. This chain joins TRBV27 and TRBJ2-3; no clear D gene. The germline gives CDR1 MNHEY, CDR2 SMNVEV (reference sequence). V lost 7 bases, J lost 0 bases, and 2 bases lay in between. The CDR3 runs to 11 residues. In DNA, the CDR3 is TGTGCCAGCACTAGCACAGATACGCAGTATTTT. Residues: CASTSTDTQYF.

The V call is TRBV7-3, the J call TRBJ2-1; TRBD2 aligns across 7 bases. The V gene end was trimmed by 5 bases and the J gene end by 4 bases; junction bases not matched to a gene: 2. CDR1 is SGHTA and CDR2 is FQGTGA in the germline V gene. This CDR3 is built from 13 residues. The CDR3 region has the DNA TGTGCCAGCAGCCCGGGGGGTTACAATGAGCAGTTCTTC. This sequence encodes CASSPGGYNEQFF.

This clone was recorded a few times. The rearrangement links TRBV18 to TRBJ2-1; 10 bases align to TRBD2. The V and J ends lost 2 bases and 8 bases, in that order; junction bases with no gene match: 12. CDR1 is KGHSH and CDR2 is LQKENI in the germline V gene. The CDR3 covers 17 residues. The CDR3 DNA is TGTGCCAGCTCACCAAGAACTAGCGGGAAGGTGCAGGATGAGCAGTTCTTC. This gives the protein CASSPRTSGKVQDEQFF. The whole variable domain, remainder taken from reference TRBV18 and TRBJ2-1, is NAGVMQNPRHLVRRRGQEARLRCSPMKGHSHVYWYRQLPEEGLKFMVYLQKENIIDESGMPKERFSAEFPKEGPSILRIQQVVRGDSAAYFCASSPRTSGKVQDEQFFGPGTRLTVL.

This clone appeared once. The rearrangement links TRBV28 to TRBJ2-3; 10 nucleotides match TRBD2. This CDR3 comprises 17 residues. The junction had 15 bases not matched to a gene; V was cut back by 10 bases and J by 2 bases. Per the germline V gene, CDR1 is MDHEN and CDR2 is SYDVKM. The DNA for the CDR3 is TGTGCCACCAGAACTCCGGGACTAGCGAGCTACACAGATACGCAGTATTTT. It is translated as CATRTPGLASYTDTQYF.

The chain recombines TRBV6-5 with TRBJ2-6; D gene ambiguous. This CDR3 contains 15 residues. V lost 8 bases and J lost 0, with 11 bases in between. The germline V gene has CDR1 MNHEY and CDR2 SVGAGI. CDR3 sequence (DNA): TGTGCCAGCCAGGCGCCGCTCTCTGGGGCCAACGTCCTGACTTTC. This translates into CASQAPLSGANVLTF.

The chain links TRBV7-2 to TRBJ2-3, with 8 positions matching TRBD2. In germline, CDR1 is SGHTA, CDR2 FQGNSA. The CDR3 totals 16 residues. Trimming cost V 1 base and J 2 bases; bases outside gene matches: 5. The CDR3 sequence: CASSLGPSGPTDTQYF. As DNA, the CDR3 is TGTGCCAGCAGCTTAGGACCTAGCGGGCCCACAGATACGCAGTATTTT.